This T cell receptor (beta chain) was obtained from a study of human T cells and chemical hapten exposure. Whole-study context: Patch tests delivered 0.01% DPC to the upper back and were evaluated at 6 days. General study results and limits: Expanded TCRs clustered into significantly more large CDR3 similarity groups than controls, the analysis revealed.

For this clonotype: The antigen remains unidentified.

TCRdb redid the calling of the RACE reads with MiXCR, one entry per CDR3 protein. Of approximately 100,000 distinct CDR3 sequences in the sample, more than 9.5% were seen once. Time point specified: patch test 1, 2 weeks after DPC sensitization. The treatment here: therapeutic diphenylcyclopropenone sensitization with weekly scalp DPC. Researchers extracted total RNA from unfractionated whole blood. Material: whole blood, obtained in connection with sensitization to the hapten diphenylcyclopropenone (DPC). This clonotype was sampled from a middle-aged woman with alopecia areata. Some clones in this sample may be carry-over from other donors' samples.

CDR3 nucleotide sequence: TGTGCCAGCAGACTCGACAGGGGGAATCAGCCCCAGCATTTT. It yields the protein CASRLDRGNQPQHF. The chain couples TRBV28 to TRBJ1-5, with 9 bases aligning to TRBD1. Germline V gene data show CDR1 as MDHEN and CDR2 as SYDVKM. V lost 6 bases, J lost 4 bases, and 4 bases stayed unmatched. The CDR3 extends over 14 amino acids.